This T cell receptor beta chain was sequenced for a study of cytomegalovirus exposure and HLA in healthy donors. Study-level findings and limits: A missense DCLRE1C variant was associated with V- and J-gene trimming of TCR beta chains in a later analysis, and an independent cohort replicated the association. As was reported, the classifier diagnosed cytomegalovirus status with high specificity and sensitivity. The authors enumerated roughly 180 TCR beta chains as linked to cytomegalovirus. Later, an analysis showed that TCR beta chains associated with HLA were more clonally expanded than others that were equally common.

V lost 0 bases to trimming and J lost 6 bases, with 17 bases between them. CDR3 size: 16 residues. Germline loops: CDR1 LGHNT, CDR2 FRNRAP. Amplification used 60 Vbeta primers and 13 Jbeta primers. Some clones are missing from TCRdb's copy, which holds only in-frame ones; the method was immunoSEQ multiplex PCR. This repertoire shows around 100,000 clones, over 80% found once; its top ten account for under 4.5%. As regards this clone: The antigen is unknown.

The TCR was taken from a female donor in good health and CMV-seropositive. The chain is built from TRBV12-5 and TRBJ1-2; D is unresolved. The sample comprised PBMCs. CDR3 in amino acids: CASGLVIGRELDGYTF. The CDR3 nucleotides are TGTGCTAGTGGTTTGGTTATAGGGCGGGAACTCGATGGCTACACCTTC. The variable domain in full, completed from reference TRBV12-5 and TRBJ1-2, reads DARVTQTPRHKVTEMGQEVTMRCQPILGHNTVFWYRQTMMQGLELLAYFRNRAPLDDSGMPKDRFSAEMPDATLATLKIQPSEPRDSAVYFCASGLVIGRELDGYTFGSGTRLTVV.